Listed below are T cell receptor beta chains from one sample, sequenced in a study of shared clonotypes between healthy human individuals. The protocol was immunoSEQ multiplex PCR, while the TCRdb copy is restricted to in-frame clones and leaves out a portion. The sample has 1.6 million or so clones; approximately 98.5% are singletons. Sequenced material: naive CD4+ T cells sorted from blood. These receptors were obtained from a man aged 25 to 40 in good health. The CDR3 runs from the conserved cysteine through the conserved F or W. The D gene is left open where the match is weak.

J gene,V gene,D gene,CDR3 protein
TRBJ2-7,TRBV27,TRBD1,CASSLSPGGGYEQYF
TRBJ2-3,TRBV18,TRBD1,CASSPPGQGRTDTQYF
TRBJ1-2,TRBV6-1,TRBD1,CASRDSYGYTF
TRBJ2-1,TRBV9,TRBD2,CASSVVAGRRNEQFF
TRBJ2-1,TRBV11-2,.,CASSYSYNEQFF
TRBJ2-5,TRBV7-2,.,CASSRTTYGTQYF
TRBJ2-2,TRBV27,.,CATRSLEANTGELFF
TRBJ2-1,TRBV5-1,.,CASSTDSSSYNEQFF
TRBJ2-7,TRBV15,.,CATSRVKSYEQYF
TRBJ2-7,TRBV18,.,CASSQSRSMGYEQYF